The clone carrying this TCR beta chain has at least ten counts. These data come from a study of T-cell reconstitution after alpha-beta-depleted transplantation in children. This CDR3 contains 16 residues. Germline values: CDR1 SGHRS, CDR2 YFSETQ. V was clipped by 0 bases and J by 9 bases, with 22 bases between them. Unique molecular identifiers were incorporated into the prepared TCRbeta library. TCRdb called the PCR reads again in MiXCR, with one record for every CDR3 protein. The data contain more than 200,000 distinct CDR3 sequences, more than 7.5% of them singletons. Sequenced here: PBMCs from the stem cell graft donor, sampled from the stem cell graft. The chain uses TRBV5-1 and TRBJ2-7; D may be TRBD1 (6 bases). The sequence was collected from a human donor who donated a stem cell graft to a child with SCID. CDR3 loop: CASSLGSSEGGNGQYF. The CDR3 DNA is TGCGCCAGCAGCTTGGGATCGTCTGAAGGGGGAAATGGGCAGTACTTC.